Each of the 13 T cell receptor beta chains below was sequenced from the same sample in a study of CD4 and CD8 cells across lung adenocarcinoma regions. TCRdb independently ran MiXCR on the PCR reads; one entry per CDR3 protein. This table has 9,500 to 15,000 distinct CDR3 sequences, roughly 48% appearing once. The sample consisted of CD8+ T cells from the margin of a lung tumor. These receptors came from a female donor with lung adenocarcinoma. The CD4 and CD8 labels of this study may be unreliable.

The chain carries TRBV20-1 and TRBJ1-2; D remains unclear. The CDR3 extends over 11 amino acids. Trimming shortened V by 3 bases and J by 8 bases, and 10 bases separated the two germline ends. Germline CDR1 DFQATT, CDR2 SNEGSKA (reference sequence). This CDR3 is CSARVGEGYTF. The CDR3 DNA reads TGCAGTGCTAGGGTCGGGGAAGGCTACACCTTC.

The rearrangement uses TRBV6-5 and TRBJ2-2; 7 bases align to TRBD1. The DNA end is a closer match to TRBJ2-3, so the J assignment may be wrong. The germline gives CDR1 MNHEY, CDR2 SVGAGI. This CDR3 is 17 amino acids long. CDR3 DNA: TGTGCCAGCAGTACTACTTTAGGGACAGCGAACACCGGGGAGCAGTATTTT. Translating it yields CASSTTLGTANTGEQYF.

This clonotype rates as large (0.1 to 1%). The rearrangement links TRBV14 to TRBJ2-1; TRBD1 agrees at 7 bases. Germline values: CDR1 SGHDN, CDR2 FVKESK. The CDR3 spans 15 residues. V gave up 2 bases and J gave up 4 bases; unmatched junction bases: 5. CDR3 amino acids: CASSQLGRGYNEQFF. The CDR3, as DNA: TGTGCCAGCAGCCAACTTGGCAGGGGGTACAATGAGCAGTTCTTC. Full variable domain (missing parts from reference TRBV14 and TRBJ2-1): EAGVTQFPSHSVIEKGQTVTLRCDPISGHDNLYWYRRVMGKEIKFLLHFVKESKQDESGMPNNRFLAERTGGTYSTLKVQPAELEDSGVYFCASSQLGRGYNEQFFGPGTRLTVL.

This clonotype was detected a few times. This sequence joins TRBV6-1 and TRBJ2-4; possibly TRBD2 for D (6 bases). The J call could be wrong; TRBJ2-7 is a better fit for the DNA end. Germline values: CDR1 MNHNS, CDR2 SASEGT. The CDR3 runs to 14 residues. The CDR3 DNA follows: TGTGCCAGCATTGGAGGGCGGTACTCCTACGAGCAGTACTTC. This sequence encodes CASIGGRYSYEQYF.

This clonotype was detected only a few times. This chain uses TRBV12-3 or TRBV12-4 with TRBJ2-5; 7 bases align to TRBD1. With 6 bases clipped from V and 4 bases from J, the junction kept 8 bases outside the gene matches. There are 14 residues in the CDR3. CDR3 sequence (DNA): TGTGCCAGCAGACCTGACAGGGCGGGAGAGACCCAGTACTTC. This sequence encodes CASRPDRAGETQYF.

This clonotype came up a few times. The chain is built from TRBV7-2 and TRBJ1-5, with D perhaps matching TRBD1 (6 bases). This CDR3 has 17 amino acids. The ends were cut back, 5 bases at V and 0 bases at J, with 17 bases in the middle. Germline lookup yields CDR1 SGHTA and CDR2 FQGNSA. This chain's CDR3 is CASSQQDRIYSNQPQHF. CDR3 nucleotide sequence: TGTGCCAGCAGCCAACAAGACAGGATTTATAGCAATCAGCCCCAGCATTTT.

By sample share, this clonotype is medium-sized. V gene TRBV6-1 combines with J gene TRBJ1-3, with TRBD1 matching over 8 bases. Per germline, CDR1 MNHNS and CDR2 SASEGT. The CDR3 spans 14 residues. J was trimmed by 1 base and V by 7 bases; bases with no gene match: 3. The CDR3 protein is CASKQGGSGNTIYF. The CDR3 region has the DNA TGTGCCAGCAAACAGGGGGGTTCTGGAAACACCATATATTTT.

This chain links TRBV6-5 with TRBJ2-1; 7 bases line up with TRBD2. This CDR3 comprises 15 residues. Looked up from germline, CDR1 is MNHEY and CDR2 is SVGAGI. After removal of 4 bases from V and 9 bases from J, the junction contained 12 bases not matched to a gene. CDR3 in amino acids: CASSSPGGVRREQFF. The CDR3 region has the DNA TGTGCCAGCAGTTCCCCGGGGGGAGTTAGGCGTGAGCAGTTCTTC.

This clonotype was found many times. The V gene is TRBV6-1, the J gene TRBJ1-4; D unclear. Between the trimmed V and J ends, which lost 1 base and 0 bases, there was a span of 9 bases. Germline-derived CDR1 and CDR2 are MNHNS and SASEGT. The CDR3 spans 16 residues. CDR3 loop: CASSEEDGTTNEKLFF. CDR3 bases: TGTGCCAGCAGTGAAGAGGACGGGACAACTAATGAAAAACTGTTTTTT.

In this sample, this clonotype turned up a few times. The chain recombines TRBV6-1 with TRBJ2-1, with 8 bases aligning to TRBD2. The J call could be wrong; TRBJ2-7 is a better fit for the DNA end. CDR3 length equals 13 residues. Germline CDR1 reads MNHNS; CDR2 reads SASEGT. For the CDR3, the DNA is TGTGCCAGCAAAAGCGGGAGCTACAATGAGCAGTACTTC. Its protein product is CASKSGSYNEQYF.

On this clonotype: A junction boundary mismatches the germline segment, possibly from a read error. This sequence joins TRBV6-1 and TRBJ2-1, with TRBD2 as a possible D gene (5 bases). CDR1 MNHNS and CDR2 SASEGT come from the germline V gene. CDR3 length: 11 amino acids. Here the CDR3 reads CASSIYGMEYF. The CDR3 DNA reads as TGTGCCAGCAGCATATACGGGATGGAGTACTTC.

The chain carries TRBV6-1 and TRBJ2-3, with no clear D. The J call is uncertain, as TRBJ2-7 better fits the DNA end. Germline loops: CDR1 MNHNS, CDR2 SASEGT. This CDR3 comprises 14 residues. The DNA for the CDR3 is TGTGCCAGCAGTGAGGGTACCCGTGCCTACGAGCAGTACTTC. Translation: CASSEGTRAYEQYF.

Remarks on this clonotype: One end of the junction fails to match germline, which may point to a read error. The CDR3 nucleotides are TGCGGCAGCGGAGAGGGGGCGGGGGGCACAAATACGCAGTATTTC. This gives the protein CGSGEGAGGTNTQYF. This chain links TRBV10-2 with TRBJ2-3, with D perhaps TRBD2 (8 bases). There are 15 residues in the CDR3. Germline CDR1 and CDR2: WSHSY and SAAADI.